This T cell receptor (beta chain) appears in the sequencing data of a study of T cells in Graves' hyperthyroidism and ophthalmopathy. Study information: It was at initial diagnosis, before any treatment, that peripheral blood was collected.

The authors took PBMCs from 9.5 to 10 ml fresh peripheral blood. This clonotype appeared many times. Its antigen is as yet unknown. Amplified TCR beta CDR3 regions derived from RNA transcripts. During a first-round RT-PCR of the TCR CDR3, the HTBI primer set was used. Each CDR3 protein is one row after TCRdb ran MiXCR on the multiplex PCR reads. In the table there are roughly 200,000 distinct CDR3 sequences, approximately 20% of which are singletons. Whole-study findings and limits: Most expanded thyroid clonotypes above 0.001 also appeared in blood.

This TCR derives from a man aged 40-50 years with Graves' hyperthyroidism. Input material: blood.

CDR3 bases: TGTGCCAGCAGCTTGGACAGGGAGTACACTGAAGCTTTCTTT. Amino acid sequence: CASSLDREYTEAFF. This chain joins TRBV5-6 and TRBJ1-1, with a tentative D call TRBD1 (6 bases). Germline CDR1 SGHDT, CDR2 YYEEEE. The CDR3 has 14 residues. Trimming cost V 0 bases and J 3 bases, with 9 bases left between them.